This TCR beta chain was captured in a study of cytomegalovirus exposure and HLA in healthy donors. The PCR ran on 60 Vbeta and 13 Jbeta primers. The protocol was immunoSEQ multiplex PCR, while the TCRdb copy is restricted to in-frame clones and leaves out a portion. The repertoire holds 80,000 to 130,000 clones, with 79% as singletons. Losses at the gene ends were 6 bases for V and 7 bases for J; bases not matched to a gene: 4. The CDR3 is made up of 12 amino acids. Germline V CDR1 and CDR2: MGHDK, SYGVNS. The source is a female donor in good health and CMV-seropositive. V is TRBV25-1 and J is TRBJ1-1; 8 positions agree with TRBD1. Sequencing input: PBMCs. This chain's CDR3 is CASREQGVEAFF. CDR3 DNA sequence: TGTGCCAGCAGGGAACAGGGGGTTGAAGCTTTCTTT.